This T cell receptor beta chain was identified in a study of blood T cell repertoires in COVID-19. Study context: T cells, B-cell-depleted T cells, or PBMCs provided the cDNA or gDNA that served as material.

The table came from immunoSEQ multiplex PCR; TCRdb's copy has only in-frame clones and leaves some out. The table lists approximately 200,000 clones, around 90% of them singletons. Trimming removed 5 bases from V and 1 base from J, with 9 bases in between. The CDR3 covers 14 residues. Germline V lookup: CDR1 SGHAT, CDR2 FQNNGV. This clonotype was sampled from a man between 25 and 39 years old who had recovered from COVID-19. This chain uses TRBV11-2 with TRBJ2-1; D is uncertain. Source material: PBMCs or T cells enriched from blood (not recorded which). In nucleotides, the CDR3 is TGTGCCAGCAGCCCAATGCGTTCCTACAATGAGCAGTTCTTC. Translated, it gives CASSPMRSYNEQFF. The full variable domain, in which reference TRBV11-2 and TRBJ2-1 provide the parts outside the CDR3, is EAGVAQSPRYKIIEKRQSVAFWCNPISGHATLYWYQQILGQGPKLLIQFQNNGVVDDSQLPKDRFSAERLKGVDSTLKIQPAKLEDSAVYLCASSPMRSYNEQFFGPGTRLTVL.